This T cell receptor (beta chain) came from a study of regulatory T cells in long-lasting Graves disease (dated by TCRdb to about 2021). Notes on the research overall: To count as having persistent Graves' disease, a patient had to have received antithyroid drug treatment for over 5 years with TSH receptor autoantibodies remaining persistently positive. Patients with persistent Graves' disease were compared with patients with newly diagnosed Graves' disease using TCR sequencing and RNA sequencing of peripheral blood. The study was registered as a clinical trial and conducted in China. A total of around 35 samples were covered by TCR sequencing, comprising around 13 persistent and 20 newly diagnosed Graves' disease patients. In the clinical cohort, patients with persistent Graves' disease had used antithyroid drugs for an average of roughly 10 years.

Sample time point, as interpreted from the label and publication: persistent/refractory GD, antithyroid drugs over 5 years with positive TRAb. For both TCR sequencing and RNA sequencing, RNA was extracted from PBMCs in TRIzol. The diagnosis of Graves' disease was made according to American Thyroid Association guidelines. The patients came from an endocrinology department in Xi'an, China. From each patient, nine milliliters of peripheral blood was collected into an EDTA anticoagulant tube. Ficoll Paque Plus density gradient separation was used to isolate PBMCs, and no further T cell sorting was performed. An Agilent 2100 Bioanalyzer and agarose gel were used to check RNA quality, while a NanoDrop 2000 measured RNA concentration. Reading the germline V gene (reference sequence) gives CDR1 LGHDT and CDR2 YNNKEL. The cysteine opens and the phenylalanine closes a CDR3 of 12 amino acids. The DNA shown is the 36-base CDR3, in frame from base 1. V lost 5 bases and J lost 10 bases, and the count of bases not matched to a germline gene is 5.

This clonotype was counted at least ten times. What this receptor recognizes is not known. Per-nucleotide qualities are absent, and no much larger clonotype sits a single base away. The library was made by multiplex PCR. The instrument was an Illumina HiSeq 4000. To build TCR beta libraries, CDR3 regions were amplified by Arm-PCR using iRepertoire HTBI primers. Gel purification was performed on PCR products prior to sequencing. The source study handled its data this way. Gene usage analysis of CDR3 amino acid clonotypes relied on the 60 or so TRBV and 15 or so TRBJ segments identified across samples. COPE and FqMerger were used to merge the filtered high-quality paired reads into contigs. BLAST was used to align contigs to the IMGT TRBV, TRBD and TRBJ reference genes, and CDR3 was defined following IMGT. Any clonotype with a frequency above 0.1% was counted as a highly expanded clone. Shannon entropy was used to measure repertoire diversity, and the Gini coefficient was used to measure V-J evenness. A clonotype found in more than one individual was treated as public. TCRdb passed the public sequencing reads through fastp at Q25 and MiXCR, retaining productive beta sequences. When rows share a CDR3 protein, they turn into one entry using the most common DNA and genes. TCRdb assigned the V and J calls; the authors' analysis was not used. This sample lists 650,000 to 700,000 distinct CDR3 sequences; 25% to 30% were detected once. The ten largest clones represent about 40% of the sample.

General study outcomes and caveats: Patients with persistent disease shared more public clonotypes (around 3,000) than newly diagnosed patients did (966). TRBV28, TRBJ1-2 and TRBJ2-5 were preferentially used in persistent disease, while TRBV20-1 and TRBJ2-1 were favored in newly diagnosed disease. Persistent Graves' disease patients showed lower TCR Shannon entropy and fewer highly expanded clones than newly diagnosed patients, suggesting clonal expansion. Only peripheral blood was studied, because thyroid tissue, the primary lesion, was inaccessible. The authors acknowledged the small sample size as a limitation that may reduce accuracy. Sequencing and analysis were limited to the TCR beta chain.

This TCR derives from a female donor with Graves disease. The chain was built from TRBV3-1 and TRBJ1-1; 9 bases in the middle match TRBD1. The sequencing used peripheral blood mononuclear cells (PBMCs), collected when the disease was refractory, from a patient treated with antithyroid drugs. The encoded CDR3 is CASSWDRERAFF. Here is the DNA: TGTGCCAGCAGCTGGGACAGGGAGAGAGCTTTCTTT.